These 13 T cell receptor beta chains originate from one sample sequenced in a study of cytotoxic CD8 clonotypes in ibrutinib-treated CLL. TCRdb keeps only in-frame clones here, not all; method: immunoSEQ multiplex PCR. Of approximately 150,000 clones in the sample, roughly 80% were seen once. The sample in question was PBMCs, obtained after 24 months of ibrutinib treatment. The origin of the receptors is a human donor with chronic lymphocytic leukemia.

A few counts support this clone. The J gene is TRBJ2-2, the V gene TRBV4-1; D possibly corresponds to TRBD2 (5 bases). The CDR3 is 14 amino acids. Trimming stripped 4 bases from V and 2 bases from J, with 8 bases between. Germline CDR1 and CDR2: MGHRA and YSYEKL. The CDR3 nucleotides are TGCGCCAGCAGCCGCGGGCCAAACACCGGGGAGCTGTTTTTT. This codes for CASSRGPNTGELFF.

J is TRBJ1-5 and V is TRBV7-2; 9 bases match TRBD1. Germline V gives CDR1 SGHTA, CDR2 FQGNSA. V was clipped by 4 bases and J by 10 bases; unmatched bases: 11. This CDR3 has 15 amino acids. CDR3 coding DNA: TGTGCCAGCAGCTCTAATGGACAGGGGATGGGCCCCCAGCATTTT. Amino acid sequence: CASSSNGQGMGPQHF.

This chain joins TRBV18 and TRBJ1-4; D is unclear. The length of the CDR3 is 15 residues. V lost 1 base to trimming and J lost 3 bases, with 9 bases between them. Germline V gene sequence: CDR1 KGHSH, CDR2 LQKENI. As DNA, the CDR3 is TGTGCCAGCTCACCACTACAGAGCTCTAATGAAAAACTGTTTTTT. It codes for CASSPLQSSNEKLFF.

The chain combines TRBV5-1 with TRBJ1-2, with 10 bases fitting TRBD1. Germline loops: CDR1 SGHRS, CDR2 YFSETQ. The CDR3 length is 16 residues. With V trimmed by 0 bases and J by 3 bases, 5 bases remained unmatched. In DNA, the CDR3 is TGCGCCAGCAGCTTGGGTACGACAGGGGGCGACTATGGCTACACCTTC. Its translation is CASSLGTTGGDYGYTF.

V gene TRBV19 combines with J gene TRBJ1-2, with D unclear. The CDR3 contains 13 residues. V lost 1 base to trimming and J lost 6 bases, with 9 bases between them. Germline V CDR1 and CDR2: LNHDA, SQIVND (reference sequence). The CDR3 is CASSIVVYNGYTF. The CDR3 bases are TGTGCCAGTAGTATAGTCGTATACAATGGCTACACCTTC. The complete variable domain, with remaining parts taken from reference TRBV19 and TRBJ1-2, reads DGGITQSPKYLFRKEGQNVTLSCEQNLNHDAMYWYRQDPGQGLRLIYYSQIVNDFQKGDIAEGYSVSREKKESFPLTVTSAQKNPTAFYLCASSIVVYNGYTFGSGTRLTVV.

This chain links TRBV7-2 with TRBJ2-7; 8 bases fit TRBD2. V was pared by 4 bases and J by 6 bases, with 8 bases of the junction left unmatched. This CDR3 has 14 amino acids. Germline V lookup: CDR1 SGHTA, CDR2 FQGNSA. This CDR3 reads CASSSLADWSEQYF. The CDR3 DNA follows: TGTGCCAGCAGCTCACTAGCGGATTGGTCCGAGCAGTACTTC.

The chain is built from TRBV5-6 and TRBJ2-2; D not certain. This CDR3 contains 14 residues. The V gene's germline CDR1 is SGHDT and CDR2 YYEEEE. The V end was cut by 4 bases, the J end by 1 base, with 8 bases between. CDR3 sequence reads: CASSHGVNTGELFF. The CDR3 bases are TGTGCCAGCAGCCACGGAGTGAACACCGGGGAGCTGTTTTTT.

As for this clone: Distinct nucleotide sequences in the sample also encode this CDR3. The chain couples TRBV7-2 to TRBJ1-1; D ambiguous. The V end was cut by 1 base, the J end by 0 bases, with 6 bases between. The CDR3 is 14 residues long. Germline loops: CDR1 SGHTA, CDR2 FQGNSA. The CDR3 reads CASSLGPMNTEAFF. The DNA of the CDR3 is TGTGCCAGCAGCTTAGGGCCTATGAACACTGAAGCTTTCTTT. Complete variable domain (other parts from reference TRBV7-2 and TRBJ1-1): GAGVSQSPSNKVTEKGKDVELRCDPISGHTALYWYRQSLGQGLEFLIYFQGNSAPDKSGLPSDRFSAERTGGSVSTLTIQRTQQEDSAVYLCASSLGPMNTEAFFGQGTRLTVV.

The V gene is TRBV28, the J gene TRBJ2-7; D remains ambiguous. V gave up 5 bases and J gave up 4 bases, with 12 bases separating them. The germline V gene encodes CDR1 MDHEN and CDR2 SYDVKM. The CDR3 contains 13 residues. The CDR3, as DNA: TGTGCCAGCAGTCCTCAAATCAGGTACGAGCAGTACTTC. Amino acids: CASSPQIRYEQYF.

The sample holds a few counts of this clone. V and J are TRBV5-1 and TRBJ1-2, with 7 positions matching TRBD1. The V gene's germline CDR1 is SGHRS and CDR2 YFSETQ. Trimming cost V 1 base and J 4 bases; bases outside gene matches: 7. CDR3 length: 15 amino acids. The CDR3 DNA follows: TGCGCCAGCAGCTTGCGGCAGGGGGAGGTCTATGGCTACACCTTC. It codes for CASSLRQGEVYGYTF.

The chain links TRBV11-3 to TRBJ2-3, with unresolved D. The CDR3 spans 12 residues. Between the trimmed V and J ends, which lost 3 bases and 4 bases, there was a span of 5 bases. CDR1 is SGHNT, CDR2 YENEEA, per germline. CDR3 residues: CASSFGSDTQYF. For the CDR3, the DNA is TGTGCCAGCAGCTTCGGGTCAGATACGCAGTATTTT.

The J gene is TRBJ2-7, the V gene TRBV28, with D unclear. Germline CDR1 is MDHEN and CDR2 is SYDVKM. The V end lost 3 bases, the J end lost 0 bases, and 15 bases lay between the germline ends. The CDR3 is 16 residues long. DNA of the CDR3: TGTGCCAGCAGTTTTTTATCGGTTCAAAGCTCCTACGAGCAGTACTTC. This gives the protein CASSFLSVQSSYEQYF.

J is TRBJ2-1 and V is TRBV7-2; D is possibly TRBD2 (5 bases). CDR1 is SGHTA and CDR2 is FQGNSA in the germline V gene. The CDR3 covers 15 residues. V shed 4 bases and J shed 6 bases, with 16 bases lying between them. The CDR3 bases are TGTGCCAGCAGCTCGACCTCACTAGATTCCAATGAGCAGTTCTTC. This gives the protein CASSSTSLDSNEQFF.